The next 32 T cell receptor beta chains were all read from a single sample in a study of T cell changes during pregnancy in multiple sclerosis. Profiled with immunoSEQ multiplex PCR; TCRdb holds only in-frame clones, not every one. The table shows more than 80,000 clones, with 90% to 95% occurring only once. The material sequenced was peripheral blood, taken in the second trimester of pregnancy. The source of these receptors is a female donor with multiple sclerosis, enrolled in a pregnancy study.

The chain uses TRBV29-1 and TRBJ2-1, with 7 bases identical to TRBD1. The CDR3 extends over 11 amino acids. V dropped 4 bases and J dropped 12; count of bases not matched to a gene: 6. Per the germline V gene, CDR1 is SQVTM and CDR2 is ANQGSEA. CDR3 amino acids: CSVVTGRGQFF. The CDR3 DNA reads as TGCAGCGTTGTGACAGGGCGAGGGCAGTTCTTC.

V is TRBV7-9 and J is TRBJ1-2; D remains unclear. Germline loops: CDR1 SEHNR, CDR2 FQNEAQ (reference sequence). V lost 1 base, J lost 7 bases, and 13 bases lay in between. This CDR3 is 14 amino acids long. The CDR3 sequence is CASSLEGAGAGYTF. In DNA, the CDR3 is TGTGCCAGCAGCTTAGAGGGAGCAGGCGCTGGCTACACCTTC.

The chain carries TRBV6-5 and TRBJ2-7; 9 bases align to TRBD2. Germline V gene sequence: CDR1 MNHEY, CDR2 SVGAGI. This CDR3 is 15 amino acids long. The V gene end was trimmed by 6 bases and the J gene end by 0 bases; junction bases not matched to a gene: 6. Written as DNA, the CDR3 is TGTGCCAGCAGATCCCCGACTAGCGGCTCCTACGAGCAGTACTTC. Amino acids: CASRSPTSGSYEQYF.

The genes are TRBV7-9 and TRBJ2-3; TRBD2 matches 8 bases. V shed 3 bases and J 2 bases; nucleotides not matched to a gene: 4. CDR1 and CDR2 (germline): SEHNR, FQNEAQ (reference sequence). The CDR3 length is 15 residues. The CDR3 sequence is CASSLGSGITDTQYF. The CDR3 region has the DNA TGTGCCAGCAGCTTGGGTAGCGGGATCACAGATACGCAGTATTTT.

The V gene is TRBV6-4, the J gene TRBJ2-3; the D is unclear. Trimming took 7 bases from V and 0 from J, leaving 11 bases between them. The CDR3 consists of 14 residues. Looked up from germline, CDR1 is MRHNA and CDR2 is SNTAGT. The CDR3 bases are TGTGCCAGCAAAACCGACTGGAGCACAGATACGCAGTATTTT. Translated: CASKTDWSTDTQYF.

The chain joins TRBV9 to TRBJ2-2; 10 bases map to TRBD2. Germline lookup yields CDR1 SGDLS and CDR2 YYNGEE. The V gene end was trimmed by 1 base and the J gene end by 5 bases; junction bases not matched to a gene: 2. The CDR3 has 15 residues. The CDR3 loop reads CASSVNSGRTGELFF. In DNA form, the CDR3 reads TGTGCCAGCAGCGTAAATAGCGGGAGGACCGGGGAGCTGTTTTTT. Filled out from reference TRBV9 and TRBJ2-2, the complete variable domain reads DSGVTQTPKHLITATGQRVTLRCSPRSGDLSVYWYQQSLDQGLQFLIQYYNGEERAKGNILERFSAQQFPDLHSELNLSSLELGDSALYFCASSVNSGRTGELFFGEGSRLTVL.

This rearrangement joins TRBV5-1 to TRBJ2-7; D is possibly TRBD2 (6 bases). This CDR3 spans 13 amino acids. Trimming stripped 8 bases from V and 0 bases from J, with 12 bases between. CDR1 SGHRS and CDR2 YFSETQ come from the germline V gene. CDR3 nucleotides: TGCGCCAGTAGGCTAGCGACCTCCTACGAGCAGTACTTC. This encodes CASRLATSYEQYF.

The chain is built from TRBV6-1 and TRBJ2-1; 15 positions match TRBD2. After removal of 2 bases from V and 10 bases from J, the junction contained 6 bases not matched to a gene. Germline loops: CDR1 MNHNS, CDR2 SASEGT. The CDR3 has 16 amino acids. CDR3 region: CASSEWGTSGRSEQFF. CDR3 DNA: TGTGCCAGCAGTGAATGGGGGACTAGCGGGAGGTCGGAGCAGTTCTTC.

This clone has a single count. The chain employs TRBV25-1 and TRBJ2-1; 7 positions match TRBD2. Germline V gives CDR1 MGHDK, CDR2 SYGVNS. Trimming cost V 5 bases and J 5 bases; bases outside gene matches: 18. There are 18 residues in the CDR3. The CDR3 coding sequence is TGTGCCAGCAGTACCCTTTTTGCTAGCGGAGTCCAGGACAATGAGCAGTTCTTC. Protein product: CASSTLFASGVQDNEQFF.

The chain is built from TRBV5-6 and TRBJ2-3; 9 nucleotides line up with TRBD2. The CDR3 covers 18 residues. The trim removed 0 bases at V and 6 bases at J, leaving 14 bases unmatched. Germline assignment: CDR1 SGHDT and CDR2 YYEEEE. The CDR3 loop is CASSLGVASGENIDTQYF. The CDR3 DNA reads TGTGCCAGCAGCTTGGGCGTAGCTAGCGGGGAGAACATTGATACGCAGTATTTT.

The rearrangement links TRBV5-1 to TRBJ1-1; tentatively, D is TRBD1 (5 bases). From germline, CDR1 is SGHRS and CDR2 YFSETQ. V was trimmed by 5 bases and J by 1 base, leaving 9 bases between them. The CDR3 spans 13 residues. CDR3 loop: CASRGQANTEAFF. In DNA, the CDR3 is TGCGCCAGCAGGGGGCAGGCGAACACTGAAGCTTTCTTT.

The chain uses TRBV19 and TRBJ2-3; TRBD2 aligns across 7 bases. The CDR3 totals 15 residues. With V trimmed by 5 bases and J by 5 bases, 10 bases remained unmatched. Germline CDR1 reads LNHDA; CDR2 reads SQIVND (reference sequence). Here the CDR3 reads CASSFPGRQVDTQYF. The CDR3 bases are TGTGCCAGTAGTTTCCCCGGGAGGCAGGTAGATACGCAGTATTTT.

V and J are TRBV25-1 and TRBJ1-2, with 7 nucleotides matching TRBD1. Germline V gene lookup returns CDR1 MGHDK and CDR2 SYGVNS. V was pared by 6 bases and J by 4 bases, with 11 bases of the junction left unmatched. The CDR3 runs 15 residues. For the CDR3, the DNA is TGTGCCAGCAGCCTAGACAGGGCACCACCCTATGGCTACACCTTC. Protein: CASSLDRAPPYGYTF.

Remarks on this clone: Distinct nucleotide sequences in the sample also encode this CDR3. The chain links TRBV6-6 to TRBJ2-7; tentative D call: TRBD1 (5 bases). The CDR3 consists of 13 residues. Germline values: CDR1 MNHNY, CDR2 SVGAGI (reference sequence). V lost 0 bases and J 3 bases, leaving 6 bases between the germline ends. Written as DNA, the CDR3 is TGTGCCAGCAGTTACTCTGACAGCTACGAGCAGTACTTC. Translation gives CASSYSDSYEQYF.

This clone was detected once. The V and J genes are TRBV7-8 and TRBJ2-5; 10 bases match TRBD1. The V and J ends lost 1 base and 4 bases, in that order; junction bases with no gene match: 12. CDR1 is SGHVS, CDR2 FQNEAQ, per germline. The CDR3 spans 18 residues. CDR3 loop: CASSLVLGDRGFRETQYF. In DNA form, the CDR3 reads TGTGCCAGCAGCTTAGTTTTAGGGGACAGGGGTTTCCGAGAGACCCAGTACTTC.

The gene calls are TRBV2 and TRBJ2-7; TRBD2 matches at 11 bases. V shed 4 bases and J 4 bases; nucleotides not matched to a gene: 6. Looked up from germline, CDR1 is SNHLY and CDR2 is FYNNEI. The CDR3 extends over 15 amino acids. CDR3 DNA sequence: TGTGCCAGCAGTGGGGGGACTAGCGGAACTTACGAGCAGTACTTC. It yields the protein CASSGGTSGTYEQYF.

The rearrangement joins TRBV5-4 to TRBJ2-7, with 7 bases lining up with TRBD2. Germline CDR1 reads SGHNT; CDR2 reads YYREEE (reference sequence). J lost 1 base, V lost 4 bases, and 2 bases had no gene match. The CDR3 has 13 residues. This CDR3 is CASSTGGSYEQYF. In DNA, the CDR3 is TGTGCCAGCAGCACGGGGGGATCCTACGAGCAGTACTTC.

V gene TRBV27 combines with J gene TRBJ1-5, with D possibly matching TRBD1 (6 bases). The CDR3 contains 17 residues. V gave up 2 bases and J gave up 0 bases, with 14 bases separating them. Per the germline V gene, CDR1 is MNHEY and CDR2 is SMNVEV (reference sequence). The chain's CDR3 is CASSLKGTTYSNQPQHF. CDR3 nucleotide sequence: TGTGCCAGCAGTTTAAAGGGGACAACATATAGCAATCAGCCCCAGCATTTT.

V gene TRBV5-6 combines with J gene TRBJ2-3, with 9 bases lining up with TRBD2. V lost 0 bases and J lost 3; bases outside the gene matches: 5. Germline CDR1 is SGHDT and CDR2 is YYEEEE. The CDR3 has 16 residues. As DNA, the CDR3 is TGTGCCAGCAGCTTGGCTAGCGGGGCAGGTACAGATACGCAGTATTTT. This gives the protein CASSLASGAGTDTQYF. Complete variable domain (other parts from reference TRBV5-6 and TRBJ2-3): DAGVTQSPTHLIKTRGQQVTLRCSPKSGHDTVSWYQQALGQGPQFIFQYYEEEERQRGNFPDRFSGHQFPNYSSELNVNALLLGDSALYLCASSLASGAGTDTQYFGPGTRLTVL.

The chain is built from TRBV5-1 and TRBJ2-3; D perhaps matches TRBD1 (5 bases). Looked up from germline, CDR1 is SGHRS and CDR2 is YFSETQ. The V and J ends lost 1 base and 4 bases respectively, with 10 bases between them. The CDR3 runs 14 residues. The CDR3 sequence is CASSLRGVSDTQYF. The CDR3 region has the DNA TGCGCCAGCAGCTTGAGGGGTGTCTCAGATACGCAGTATTTT.

V and J are TRBV9 and TRBJ1-2, with a weak D call TRBD1 (5 bases). From germline, CDR1 is SGDLS and CDR2 YYNGEE. The CDR3 sequence is 16 residues long. V was clipped by 0 bases and J by 5 bases, with 17 bases between them. CDR3 sequence: CASSVDIGGKGYGYTF. The CDR3 DNA reads as TGTGCCAGCAGCGTAGATATTGGGGGGAAGGGGTATGGCTACACCTTC.

The chain couples TRBV29-1 to TRBJ2-7; 8 nucleotides align to TRBD2. CDR3 length: 12 residues. V was pared by 4 bases and J by 6 bases, with 5 bases of the junction left unmatched. Per the germline V gene, CDR1 is SQVTM and CDR2 is ANQGSEA. CDR3 amino acids: CSVGSGTSEQYF. The CDR3 DNA sequence: TGCAGCGTTGGGTCAGGGACTAGCGAGCAGTACTTC.

The chain uses TRBV13 and TRBJ1-1, with D perhaps matching TRBD1 (5 bases). The V gene's germline CDR1 is PRHDT and CDR2 FYEKMQ (reference sequence). Deletions cut 4 bases from V and 4 bases from J, with 16 bases between. This CDR3 spans 15 amino acids. The CDR3 DNA reads as TGTGCCAGCAGCTCTGAGGAGGGGACGGGCACTGAAGCTTTCTTT. Its translation is CASSSEEGTGTEAFF.

This chain links TRBV27 with TRBJ2-4, with TRBD2 identical over 7 bases. Germline lookup yields CDR1 MNHEY and CDR2 SMNVEV (reference sequence). The junction had 5 bases not matched to a gene; V was cut back by 2 bases and J by 4 bases. The CDR3 totals 15 residues. CDR3 in amino acids: CASSLTGGGKNIQYF. The CDR3 DNA is TGTGCCAGCAGTTTAACGGGAGGTGGTAAAAACATTCAGTACTTC.

A single count supports this clone. The chain joins TRBV11-2 to TRBJ1-2, with TRBD1 matching over 7 bases. Germline trimming cut 5 bases from V and 6 bases from J; bases unmatched to any gene: 6. Germline-derived CDR1 and CDR2 are SGHAT and FQNNGV. The CDR3 loop spans 13 amino acids. CDR3 sequence: CASSVGQLDGYTF. The CDR3 DNA reads as TGTGCCAGCAGCGTGGGACAGCTCGATGGCTACACCTTC.

The chain combines TRBV7-9 with TRBJ1-3; D may be TRBD1 (6 bases). Germline CDR1 is SEHNR and CDR2 is FQNEAQ (reference sequence). The CDR3 covers 14 residues. V was shortened by 3 bases and J by 4 bases, with 10 bases between the two germline ends. Here the CDR3 reads CASSFGQPGNTIYF. The CDR3 DNA follows: TGTGCCAGCAGCTTCGGACAGCCCGGAAACACCATATATTTT.

J is TRBJ2-3 and V is TRBV9, with TRBD2 identical over 15 bases. The germline V gene has CDR1 SGDLS and CDR2 YYNGEE. This CDR3 contains 17 residues. Losses at the gene ends were 3 bases for V and 5 bases for J; bases not matched to a gene: 7. CDR3 sequence (DNA): TGTGCCAGCAGCGCCGGGACTAGCGGGAGGATGAGAGATACGCAGTATTTT. Its translation is CASSAGTSGRMRDTQYF.

This sequence joins TRBV7-2 and TRBJ1-2; 7 positions match TRBD1. There are 16 residues in the CDR3. Looked up from germline, CDR1 is SGHTA and CDR2 is FQGNSA. Unmatched junction bases numbered 9, after V lost 1 base and J lost 4 bases. CDR3 nucleotides: TGTGCCAGCAGCTTAGATGGCGGCAGGGGGACCTATGGCTACACCTTC. It codes for CASSLDGGRGTYGYTF.

V and J are TRBV12-1 and TRBJ2-4; whether TRBD1, the table's D call, matches the DNA was not checked. TRBV12-1 is a documented pseudogene. This CDR3 region has 18 residues. In DNA form, the CDR3 reads TGTGCCAGCAGCTTTCCGCTTACCCATCCTAGTAGGGGAAACATTCAGTACTTC. Protein: CASSFPLTHPSRGNIQYF.

This chain links TRBV30 with TRBJ2-7; 9 nucleotides align to TRBD2. This CDR3 region has 14 residues. The germline gives CDR1 GTSNPN, CDR2 SVGIG (reference sequence). Trimming at V came to 2 bases and at J to 3 bases, leaving 5 bases not matched to a gene. The CDR3 nucleotides read TGTGCCTGGAGTATAGCGGGAGCACTCTACGAGCAGTACTTC. This sequence encodes CAWSIAGALYEQYF.

The V and J genes are TRBV5-1 and TRBJ2-3, with D maybe TRBD2 (5 bases). V was shortened by 1 base and J by 1 base, with 10 bases between the two germline ends. The V gene's germline CDR1 is SGHRS and CDR2 YFSETQ. CDR3 size: 15 residues. The CDR3 DNA is TGCGCCAGCAGCTTGCGGGATACCCGCACAGATACGCAGTATTTT. Translation: CASSLRDTRTDTQYF.

The chain couples TRBV5-1 to TRBJ2-1; perhaps TRBD2 as D (6 bases). This CDR3 has 11 amino acids. Germline V gene lookup returns CDR1 SGHRS and CDR2 YFSETQ. V was cut by 5 bases and J by 8 bases, with 8 bases left in between. The CDR3 sequence: CASRWEDEQFF. The CDR3 DNA reads as TGCGCCAGCAGGTGGGAGGATGAGCAGTTCTTC.